At least ten counts were recorded for the clone carrying this T cell receptor beta chain. Its antigen is undetermined. The data were taken from a study of molecular identifiers for immune sequencing clone quantification. Germline V CDR1 and CDR2: MDHEN, SYDVKM. The CDR3 is made up of 12 amino acids. The V gene end was trimmed by 6 bases and the J gene end by 11 bases; junction bases not matched to a gene: 7. Making the bulk TCR libraries relied on previously described methods and listed TCR primers. One entry per CDR3 protein results from TCRdb running MiXCR on the PCR reads. The table shows under 800,000 distinct CDR3 sequences, with around 25% occurring only once. Broader study findings: Effector cells kept over 99% of their molecules in clones above 20 RNA copies, while naive cells kept under 1% there. Investigators reportedly could detect spiked Jurkat TCR RNA from one cell among some 940,000 naive cells.

CD8+CD4-CCR7+CD45RA+ sorting gave the naive CD8 T cells. The J gene is TRBJ1-5, the V gene TRBV28, with 7 bases lining up with TRBD1. The clonotype originates from a human donor in good health. Some libraries in this study had Jurkat cell RNA spiked in. Material for sequencing was naive CD8+ T cells from blood, with Jurkat cell RNA spiked in. Subset here: FACS-sorted CD8+CD4-CCR7+CD45RA+ naive T cells. CDR3 in amino acids: CASRQTDRSQHF. CDR3 nucleotides: TGTGCCAGCAGGCAAACGGACAGGTCCCAGCATTTT.